A selection of T cell receptor beta chains follows, all from one sample in a study of blood T cell repertoires in COVID-19. Sequencing was performed with immunoSEQ multiplex PCR; in TCRdb, only in-frame clones are kept and a portion is missing. Of around 310,000 clones in the sample, approximately 91% were seen once. Sequenced sample: peripheral blood. Every receptor here comes from a woman in her sixties or seventies with acute or convalescent COVID-19. CDR3s include the opening cysteine and the closing phenylalanine or tryptophan. D genes are given only for firm matches. The listing skips clone size in some rows; elsewhere it reads once, few, many or a size class.

J	D	size	V	CDR3	DNA
TRBJ2-2	TRBD2	NA	TRBV7-9	CASSLFGGVNTGELFF	TGTGCCAGCAGCTTATTCGGGGGGGTGAACACCGGGGAGCTGTTTTTT
TRBJ2-7	NA	NA	TRBV15	CATSRDEGSSYEQYF	TGTGCCACCAGCCGGGATGAGGGCAGCTCCTACGAGCAGTACTTC
TRBJ2-2	TRBD1	few	TRBV27	CASRQGVTGELFF	TGTGCCAGCAGACAGGGGGTCACCGGGGAGCTGTTTTTT
TRBJ1-1	NA	NA	TRBV14	CASSQVGGGGEAFF	TGTGCCAGCAGCCAAGTGGGCGGGGGCGGCGAGGCTTTCTTT
TRBJ1-6	TRBD1	NA	TRBV7-2	CASSLAGEVRDRGYSPLHF	TGTGCCAGCAGCTTAGCGGGCGAGGTGCGGGACAGGGGTTACTCACCCCTCCACTTT
TRBJ2-7	TRBD1	NA	TRBV28	CASSPPPQGSPYEQYF	TGTGCCAGCAGTCCCCCGCCACAGGGGAGCCCCTACGAGCAGTACTTC
TRBJ2-1	TRBD2	NA	TRBV9	CASSAQTSHNEQFF	TGTGCCAGCAGCGCCCAGACTAGCCACAATGAGCAGTTCTTC
TRBJ1-1	NA	NA	TRBV7-9	CASSFGELGEAFF	TGTGCCAGCAGCTTCGGGGAGTTGGGTGAAGCTTTCTTT
TRBJ2-5	TRBD2	NA	TRBV7-6	CASSHRLAGETQYF	TGTGCCAGCAGCCATCGACTAGCCGGGGAGACCCAGTACTTC
TRBJ2-3	NA	NA	TRBV4-3	CASSQAPAGDTQYF	TGCGCCAGCAGCCAAGCCCCCGCCGGAGATACGCAGTATTTT
TRBJ2-1	TRBD2	NA	TRBV28	CATNPPASGGLGEQFF	TGTGCCACCAACCCCCCCGCTAGCGGGGGCCTGGGTGAGCAGTTCTTC
TRBJ2-7	NA	NA	TRBV10-3	CAISEWELTISYEQYF	TGTGCCATCAGTGAGTGGGAGCTGACGATCTCCTACGAGCAGTACTTC
TRBJ2-3	TRBD2	NA	TRBV27	CASAGGNTDTQYF	TGTGCCAGCGCGGGGGGAAACACAGATACGCAGTATTTT
TRBJ1-1	NA	NA	TRBV3-1/TRBV3-2	CASRDQGKGEAFF	TGTGCCAGCAGGGATCAGGGCAAGGGTGAAGCTTTCTTT
TRBJ2-1	TRBD2	NA	TRBV9	CASSVGLAGASSYNEQFF	TGTGCCAGCAGCGTCGGGCTAGCGGGGGCCTCCTCCTACAATGAGCAGTTCTTC
TRBJ1-5	NA	NA	TRBV19	CASSSVGGNSNQPQHF	TGTGCCAGTAGTTCAGTAGGGGGTAATAGCAATCAGCCCCAGCATTTT
TRBJ1-2	NA	NA	TRBV7-9	CASSLTGRVGHYGYTF	TGTGCCAGCAGCTTAACGGGCCGAGTGGGGCACTATGGCTACACCTTC